Below, 20 T cell receptor beta chains from the same sample are listed, as sequenced in a study of T cell responses to AZD1222 COVID-19 vaccine. Measured with immunoSEQ multiplex PCR; TCRdb has only the in-frame clones, and not every one. The sample holds more than 100,000 clones, about 92% seen once. Source: peripheral blood, taken on day 0 of AZD1222 vaccination. The receptors come from an adult in good health.

The chain has TRBV15 and TRBJ1-5; 7 bases fit TRBD1. CDR3 length equals 15 residues. V gave up 0 bases and J gave up 7 bases; unmatched junction bases: 6. The germline CDR1 and CDR2 sequences are LNHNV and YYDKDF (reference sequence). The CDR3 DNA reads TGTGCCACCAGCAGAGATGGGGACAGCTGGCAGCCCCAGCATTTT. Amino acids: CATSRDGDSWQPQHF.

The genes are TRBV5-6 and TRBJ1-5; perhaps TRBD1 as D (6 bases). CDR1 is SGHDT, CDR2 YYEEEE, per germline. CDR3 size: 15 residues. V lost 3 bases and J lost 3, with 13 bases in between. CDR3 protein: CASSSRDTYNQPQHF. The CDR3 DNA follows: TGTGCCAGCAGCTCGCGGGACACCTACAATCAGCCCCAGCATTTT.

The V gene is TRBV27, the J gene TRBJ2-2; maybe TRBD1 (6 bases). V was shortened by 2 bases and J by 5 bases, with 12 bases between the two germline ends. The length of the CDR3 is 15 residues. Germline loops: CDR1 MNHEY, CDR2 SMNVEV (reference sequence). The CDR3 DNA is TGTGCCAGCAGTTTAGGGCAGGGGATAACCGGGGAGCTGTTTTTT. The encoded protein is CASSLGQGITGELFF.

V usage is TRBV27 and J usage is TRBJ2-1; D uncertain. V dropped 5 bases and J dropped 4 bases, with 6 bases sitting between them. CDR3 length: 12 residues. Germline assignment: CDR1 MNHEY and CDR2 SMNVEV (reference sequence). CDR3 coding DNA: TGTGCCAGCAGTCCCCAGTACAATGAGCAGTTCTTC. Its translation is CASSPQYNEQFF.

The CDR3 spells CASRRRDRAEAFF. The CDR3 DNA is TGTGCCAGCAGGAGAAGGGACAGGGCGGAAGCTTTCTTT. The V call is TRBV12-3 or TRBV12-4, the J call TRBJ1-1; 9 nucleotides align to TRBD1. V gave up 6 bases and J gave up 8 bases; unmatched junction bases: 7. CDR3 length: 13 residues.

V gene TRBV7-2 combines with J gene TRBJ2-7; D perhaps matches TRBD2 (6 bases). The CDR3 extends over 16 amino acids. V lost 0 bases and J lost 0, with 12 bases in between. The germline gives CDR1 SGHTA, CDR2 FQGNSA. In nucleotides, the CDR3 is TGTGCCAGCAGCTTAGCGGGGGACTCTCCCTCCTACGAGCAGTACTTC. This encodes CASSLAGDSPSYEQYF.

The chain has TRBV5-4 and TRBJ2-3, with no clear D. The CDR3 totals 14 residues. V was pared by 0 bases and J by 6 bases, with 11 bases between. Germline V gives CDR1 SGHNT, CDR2 YYREEE (reference sequence). CDR3 in amino acids: CASSLGGPFDTQYF. CDR3 nucleotide sequence: TGTGCCAGCAGCTTGGGCGGCCCCTTTGATACGCAGTATTTT.

The V call is TRBV28, the J call TRBJ1-1; 9 bases line up with TRBD1. V trimming: 5 bases; J trimming: 3 bases; junction bases outside the gene matches: 4. The CDR3 has 14 amino acids. CDR1 is MDHEN and CDR2 is SYDVKM in the germline V gene. CDR3 nucleotides: TGTGCCAGCAGTCGGGACAGGGCGGACACTGAAGCTTTCTTT. Residues: CASSRDRADTEAFF.

The chain carries TRBV4-3 and TRBJ2-7; D gene ambiguous. Germline CDR1 LGHNA, CDR2 YSLEER. Between the trimmed V and J ends, which lost 0 bases and 3 bases, there was a span of 12 bases. The CDR3 is made up of 15 amino acids. The CDR3 reads CASSQDMAASYEQYF. The CDR3, as DNA: TGCGCCAGCAGCCAAGATATGGCAGCTAGCTACGAGCAGTACTTC.

Of note for this clone: Different DNA sequences within this sample yield the same CDR3. V and J are TRBV3-1 (or the pseudogene TRBV3-2) and TRBJ2-1, with 14 bases identical to TRBD2. CDR3 length: 15 residues. V shed 4 bases and J 6 bases; nucleotides not matched to a gene: 2. The V gene's germline CDR1 is LGHDT and CDR2 YNNKEL (reference sequence). CDR3 sequence: CASSRGLAGVNEQFF. The CDR3 DNA follows: TGTGCCAGCAGCCGGGGACTAGCGGGAGTCAATGAGCAGTTCTTC.

Regarding this clone: Other nucleotide sequences in the sample specify the same CDR3. The chain has TRBV7-9 and TRBJ1-2; D uncertain. Germline CDR1 SEHNR, CDR2 FQNEAQ (reference sequence). Deletions cut 2 bases from V and 4 bases from J, with 5 bases between. This CDR3 has 12 residues. The CDR3 loop reads CASSLSAYGYTF. The CDR3 DNA sequence: TGTGCCAGCAGCTTATCCGCCTATGGCTACACCTTC.

This clone is a singleton in its sample. This sequence joins TRBV4-1 and TRBJ2-1; D is uncertain. CDR3 length: 15 residues. V was trimmed by 1 base and J by 3 bases, leaving 10 bases between them. Germline CDR1 MGHRA, CDR2 YSYEKL. CDR3 DNA sequence: TGCGCCAGCAGCCAAGGAGTCCAAAGCTACAATGAGCAGTTCTTC. Translation: CASSQGVQSYNEQFF.

The genes are TRBV12-3 or TRBV12-4 and TRBJ1-2; D gene uncertain. The CDR3 has 13 amino acids. Between the trimmed V and J ends, which lost 2 bases and 7 bases, there was a span of 11 bases. DNA of the CDR3: TGTGCCAGCAGTTTATCGGGGAGTACTGGCTACACCTTC. It codes for CASSLSGSTGYTF.

V is TRBV10-2 and J is TRBJ2-2; D is unresolved. Germline CDR1 WSHSY, CDR2 SAAADI. The CDR3 length is 13 residues. V lost 7 bases and J lost 6, with 12 bases in between. The CDR3 here is CASMVPAAGELFF. The CDR3 bases are TGCGCCAGCATGGTGCCCGCTGCCGGGGAGCTGTTTTTT.

The chain is built from TRBV10-1 and TRBJ2-1; D possibly corresponds to TRBD2 (7 bases). The V end lost 0 bases, the J end lost 6 bases, and 12 bases lay between the germline ends. CDR1 and CDR2 (germline): WNHNN, SYGVQD (reference sequence). CDR3 length: 15 amino acids. CDR3 sequence: CASSESWRGGNEQFF. The DNA of the CDR3 is TGCGCCAGCAGTGAGTCTTGGAGGGGGGGCAATGAGCAGTTCTTC.

The chain is built from TRBV28 and TRBJ2-1; D is undetermined. The CDR3 loop spans 14 amino acids. Germline CDR1 reads MDHEN; CDR2 reads SYDVKM. Deletions cut 2 bases from V and 8 bases from J, with 13 bases between. CDR3 nucleotides: TGTGCCAGCAGTTTACAGCCGGAGTGGGATGAGCAGTTCTTC. Protein product: CASSLQPEWDEQFF.

The rearrangement uses TRBV19 and TRBJ1-5; no clear D gene. Germline lookup yields CDR1 LNHDA and CDR2 SQIVND (reference sequence). The CDR3 runs to 13 residues. V was shortened by 6 bases and J by 0 bases, with 6 bases between the two germline ends. The CDR3 region has the DNA TGTGCCAGTAGGGTCCGTAGCAATCAGCCCCAGCATTTT. It is translated as CASRVRSNQPQHF.

The chain combines TRBV29-1 with TRBJ2-7, with D possibly matching TRBD2 (5 bases). The CDR3 is 14 residues long. Germline lookup yields CDR1 SQVTM and CDR2 ANQGSEA. V lost 5 bases, J lost 1 base, and 15 bases lay in between. CDR3 sequence (DNA): TGCAGCGTTAGCCATGGACTCCTTTCCTACGAGCAGTACTTC. Translating gives CSVSHGLLSYEQYF.

The rearrangement uses TRBV10-1 and TRBJ2-7; D is unresolved. V was pared by 7 bases and J by 5 bases, with 12 bases between. The CDR3 runs to 12 residues. Germline CDR1 and CDR2: WNHNN and SYGVQD (reference sequence). CDR3: CASKGPGHEQYF. The CDR3 nucleotides read TGCGCCAGCAAGGGCCCCGGTCACGAGCAGTACTTC.

This clone has just one count. V gene TRBV7-2 combines with J gene TRBJ2-2; 14 nucleotides agree with TRBD2. The ends lost 5 bases at V and 6 bases at J; junction bases unmatched: 11. Germline V gene data show CDR1 as SGHTA and CDR2 as FQGNSA. The CDR3 has 18 amino acids. The CDR3 loop reads CASSPSMTSGGASGELFF. The CDR3 DNA follows: TGTGCCAGCAGCCCCAGTATGACTAGCGGGGGGGCCTCCGGGGAGCTGTTTTTT.